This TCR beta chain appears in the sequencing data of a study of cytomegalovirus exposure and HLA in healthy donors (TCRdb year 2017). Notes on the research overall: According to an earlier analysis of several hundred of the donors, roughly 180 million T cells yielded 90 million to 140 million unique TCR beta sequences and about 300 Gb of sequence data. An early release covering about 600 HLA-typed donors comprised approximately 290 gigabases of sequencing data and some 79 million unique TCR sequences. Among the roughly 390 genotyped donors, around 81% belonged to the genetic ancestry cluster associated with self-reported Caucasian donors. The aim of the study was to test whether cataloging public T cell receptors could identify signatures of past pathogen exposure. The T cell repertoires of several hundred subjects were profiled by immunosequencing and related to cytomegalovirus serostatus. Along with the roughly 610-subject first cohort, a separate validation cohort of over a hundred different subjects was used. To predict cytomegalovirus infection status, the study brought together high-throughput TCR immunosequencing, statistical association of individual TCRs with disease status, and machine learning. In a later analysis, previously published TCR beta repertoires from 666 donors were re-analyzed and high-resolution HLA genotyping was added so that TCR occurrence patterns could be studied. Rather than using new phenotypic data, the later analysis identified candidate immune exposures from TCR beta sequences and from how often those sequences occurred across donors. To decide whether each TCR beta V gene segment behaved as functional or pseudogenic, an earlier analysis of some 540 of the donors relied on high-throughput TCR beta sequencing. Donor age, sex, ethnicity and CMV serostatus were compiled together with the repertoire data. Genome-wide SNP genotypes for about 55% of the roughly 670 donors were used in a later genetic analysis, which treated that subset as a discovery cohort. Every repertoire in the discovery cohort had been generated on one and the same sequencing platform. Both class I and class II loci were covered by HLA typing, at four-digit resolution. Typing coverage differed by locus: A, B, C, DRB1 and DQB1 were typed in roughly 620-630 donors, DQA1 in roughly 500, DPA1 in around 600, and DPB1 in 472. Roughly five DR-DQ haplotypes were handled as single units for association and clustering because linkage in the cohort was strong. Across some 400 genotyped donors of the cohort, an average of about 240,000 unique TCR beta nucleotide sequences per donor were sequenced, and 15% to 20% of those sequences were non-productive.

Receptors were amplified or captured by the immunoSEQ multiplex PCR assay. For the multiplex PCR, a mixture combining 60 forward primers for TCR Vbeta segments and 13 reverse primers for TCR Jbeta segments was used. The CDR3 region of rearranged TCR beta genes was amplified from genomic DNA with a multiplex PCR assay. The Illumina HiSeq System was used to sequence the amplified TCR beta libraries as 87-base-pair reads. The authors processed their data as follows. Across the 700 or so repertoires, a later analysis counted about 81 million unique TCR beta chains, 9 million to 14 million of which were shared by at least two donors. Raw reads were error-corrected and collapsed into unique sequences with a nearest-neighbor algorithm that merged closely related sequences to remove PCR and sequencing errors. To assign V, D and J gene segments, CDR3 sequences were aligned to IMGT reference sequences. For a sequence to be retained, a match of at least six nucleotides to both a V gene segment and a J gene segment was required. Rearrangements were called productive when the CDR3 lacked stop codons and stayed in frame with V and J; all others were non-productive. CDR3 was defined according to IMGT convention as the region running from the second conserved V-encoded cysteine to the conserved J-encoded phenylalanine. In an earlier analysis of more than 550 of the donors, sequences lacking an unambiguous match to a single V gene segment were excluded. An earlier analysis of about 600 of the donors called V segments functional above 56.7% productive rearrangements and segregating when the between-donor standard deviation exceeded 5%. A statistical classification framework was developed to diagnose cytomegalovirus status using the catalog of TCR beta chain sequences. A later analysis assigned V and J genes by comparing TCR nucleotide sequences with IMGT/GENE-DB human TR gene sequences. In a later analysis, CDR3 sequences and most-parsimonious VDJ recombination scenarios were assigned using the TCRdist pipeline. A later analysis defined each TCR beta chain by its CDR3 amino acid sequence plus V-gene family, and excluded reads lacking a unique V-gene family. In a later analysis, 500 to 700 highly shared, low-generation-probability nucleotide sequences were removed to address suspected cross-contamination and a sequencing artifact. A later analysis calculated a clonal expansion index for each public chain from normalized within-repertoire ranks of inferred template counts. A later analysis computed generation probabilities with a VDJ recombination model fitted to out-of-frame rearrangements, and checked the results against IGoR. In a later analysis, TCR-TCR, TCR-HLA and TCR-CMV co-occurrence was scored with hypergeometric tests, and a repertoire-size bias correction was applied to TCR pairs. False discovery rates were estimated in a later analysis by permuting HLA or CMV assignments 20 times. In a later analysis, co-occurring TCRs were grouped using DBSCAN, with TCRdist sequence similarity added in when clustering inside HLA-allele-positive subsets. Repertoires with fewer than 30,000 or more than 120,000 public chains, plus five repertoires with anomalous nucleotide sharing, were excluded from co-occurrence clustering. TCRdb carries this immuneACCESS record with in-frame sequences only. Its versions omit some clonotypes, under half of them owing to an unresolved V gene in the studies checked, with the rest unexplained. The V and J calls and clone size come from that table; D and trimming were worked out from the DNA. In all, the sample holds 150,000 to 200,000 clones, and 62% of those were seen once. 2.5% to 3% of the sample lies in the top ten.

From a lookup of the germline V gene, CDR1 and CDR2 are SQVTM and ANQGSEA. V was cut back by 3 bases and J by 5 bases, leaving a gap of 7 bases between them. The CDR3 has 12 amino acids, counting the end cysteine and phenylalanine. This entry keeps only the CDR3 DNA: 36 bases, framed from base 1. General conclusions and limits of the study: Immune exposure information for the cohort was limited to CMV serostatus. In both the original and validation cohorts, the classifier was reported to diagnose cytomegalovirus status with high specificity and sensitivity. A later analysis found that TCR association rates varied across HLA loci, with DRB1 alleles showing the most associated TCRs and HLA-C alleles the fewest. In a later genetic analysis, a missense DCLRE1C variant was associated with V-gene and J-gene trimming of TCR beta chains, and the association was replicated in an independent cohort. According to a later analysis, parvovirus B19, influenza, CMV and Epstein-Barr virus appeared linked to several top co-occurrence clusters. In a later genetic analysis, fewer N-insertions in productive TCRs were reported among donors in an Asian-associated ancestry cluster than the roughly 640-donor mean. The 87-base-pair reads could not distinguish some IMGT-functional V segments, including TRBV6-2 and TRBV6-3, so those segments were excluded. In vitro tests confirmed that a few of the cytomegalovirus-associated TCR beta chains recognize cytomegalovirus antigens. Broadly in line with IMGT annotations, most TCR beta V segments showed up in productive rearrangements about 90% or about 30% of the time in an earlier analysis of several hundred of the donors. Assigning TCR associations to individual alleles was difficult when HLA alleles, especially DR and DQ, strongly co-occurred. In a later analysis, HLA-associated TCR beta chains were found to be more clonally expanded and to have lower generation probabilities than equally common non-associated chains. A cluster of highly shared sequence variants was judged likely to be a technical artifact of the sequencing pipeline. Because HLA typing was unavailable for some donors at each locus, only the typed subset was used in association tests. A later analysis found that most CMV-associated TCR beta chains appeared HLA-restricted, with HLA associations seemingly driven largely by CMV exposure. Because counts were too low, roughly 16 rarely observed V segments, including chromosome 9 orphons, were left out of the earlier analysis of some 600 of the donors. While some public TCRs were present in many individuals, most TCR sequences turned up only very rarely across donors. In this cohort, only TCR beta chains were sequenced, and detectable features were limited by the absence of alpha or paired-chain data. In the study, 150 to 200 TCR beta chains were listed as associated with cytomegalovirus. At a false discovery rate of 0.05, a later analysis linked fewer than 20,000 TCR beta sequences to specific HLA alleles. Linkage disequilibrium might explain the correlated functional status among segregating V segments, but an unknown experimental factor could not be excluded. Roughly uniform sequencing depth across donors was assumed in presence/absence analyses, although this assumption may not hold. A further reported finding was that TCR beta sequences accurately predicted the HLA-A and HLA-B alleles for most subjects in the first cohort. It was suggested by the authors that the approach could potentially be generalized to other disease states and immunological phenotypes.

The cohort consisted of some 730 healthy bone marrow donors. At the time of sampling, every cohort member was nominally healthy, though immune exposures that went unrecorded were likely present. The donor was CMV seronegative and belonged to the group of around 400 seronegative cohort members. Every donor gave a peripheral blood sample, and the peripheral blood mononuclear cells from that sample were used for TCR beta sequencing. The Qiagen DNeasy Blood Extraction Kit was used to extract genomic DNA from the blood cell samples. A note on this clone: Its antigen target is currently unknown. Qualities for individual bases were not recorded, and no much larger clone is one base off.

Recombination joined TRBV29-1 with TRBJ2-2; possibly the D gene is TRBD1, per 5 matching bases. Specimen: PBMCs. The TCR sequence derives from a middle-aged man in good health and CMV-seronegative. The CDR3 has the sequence CSVDSGTGELFF. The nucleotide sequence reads TGCAGCGTTGACTCAGGGACCGGGGAGCTGTTTTTT.